These T cell receptor beta chains were read from a single sample in a study of blood T cell repertoires in COVID-19. Profiling relied on immunoSEQ multiplex PCR, and the TCRdb table lists in-frame clones only, not all of them. Among a few hundred thousand clones listed, around 87% were seen once. Sequencing was performed on peripheral blood. Source of these receptors: a human donor in a cohort sampled during active COVID-19. Each CDR3 is given with its conserved first and last residue. D genes are given only for firm matches. The size entry is marked missing in some rows and otherwise reads once, few, many or a size class.

v_gene,d_gene,abundance,j_gene,CDR3aa,CDR3nt
TRBV7-2,NA,NA,TRBJ2-7,CASSPETRRDKQYF,TGTGCCAGCAGCCCCGAGACCAGAAGAGACAAGCAGTACTTC
TRBV10-2,NA,NA,TRBJ2-2,CASSESSGLAGELFF,TGCGCCAGCAGTGAGTCGAGCGGGCTAGCCGGGGAGCTGTTTTTT
TRBV7-2,NA,NA,TRBJ1-6,CASSLGIRTDHSPLHF,TGTGCCAGCAGCTTAGGTATCAGGACAGATCATTCACCCCTCCACTTT
TRBV15,NA,NA,TRBJ1-4,CATSRDQGENEKLFF,TGTGCCACCAGCAGAGATCAGGGTGAAAATGAAAAACTGTTTTTT
TRBV18,TRBD2,NA,TRBJ2-3,CASSPWTSGTRTDTQYF,TGTGCCAGCTCACCCTGGACTAGCGGGACCCGCACAGATACGCAGTATTTT
TRBV5-4,TRBD2,NA,TRBJ2-5,CASAAAGVQETQYF,TGTGCCAGCGCGGCAGCGGGGGTCCAAGAGACCCAGTACTTC
TRBV30,TRBD1,NA,TRBJ1-1,CAWSFVWTGLPEAFF,TGTGCCTGGAGTTTTGTATGGACAGGCCTCCCTGAAGCTTTCTTT
TRBV11-2,NA,NA,TRBJ2-3,CASSFVTDTQYF,TGTGCCAGCAGTTTCGTCACAGATACGCAGTATTTT
TRBV15,NA,NA,TRBJ2-7,CATSRELSSYEQYF,TGTGCCACCAGCAGAGAGCTAAGCTCCTACGAGCAGTACTTC
TRBV4-1,TRBD1,once,TRBJ2-7,CASSLRQGAYEQYF,TGCGCCAGCAGCCTCCGACAGGGAGCCTACGAGCAGTACTTC